Sequencing of this T cell receptor (beta chain) was carried out in a study of cytomegalovirus exposure and HLA in healthy donors. The overall study: Early released data comprised tens of millions of unique TCRs from HLA-typed donors. Study results and limitations: Most TCR sequences were uncommon, yet certain public TCRs appeared in many donors. Some 150 TCR beta chains were listed as cytomegalovirus-associated.

To note about this clone: Its cognate antigen is unknown.

13 Jbeta primers and 60 Vbeta primers were used for the PCR. The repertoire was sequenced with immunoSEQ multiplex PCR; TCRdb's copy has only in-frame clones and lacks some. The sample shows about 75,000 clones, around 80% of them seen only once. This CDR3 has 16 residues. The germline V gene encodes CDR1 SGDLS and CDR2 YYNGEE. V shed 1 base, J shed 5 bases, and the junction held 12 bases outside the gene matches. Material for sequencing was PBMCs. The sequence was collected from a man aged 18 to 30 in good health and CMV-seronegative. The rearrangement uses TRBV9 and TRBJ2-7; TRBD1 aligns across 7 bases. The CDR3 DNA sequence: TGTGCCAGCAGCGTACTAGGACAGGCCGTCCTGAACGAGCAGTACTTC. Its translation is CASSVLGQAVLNEQYF.